Presented here are 32 T cell receptor beta chains from one specimen sequenced in a study of immune reconstitution after stem cell transplant in scleroderma. One entry per CDR3 protein, called by TCRdb with MiXCR from the RT-PCR reads. Of some 2,000 distinct CDR3 sequences listed, about 15% are singletons. Sampling took place before or after autologous hematopoietic stem cell transplantation (not recorded which). These TCRs come from a female donor with systemic sclerosis.

The chain links TRBV7-2 to TRBJ2-1; TRBD2 aligns across 8 bases. This CDR3 contains 16 residues. With V trimmed by 4 bases and J by 5 bases, 10 bases remained unmatched. Germline loops: CDR1 SGHTA, CDR2 FQGNSA. DNA of the CDR3: TGTGCCAGCAGCTCCCAAGCGGGAGCGGGGGACAATGAGCAGTTCTTC. Translated: CASSSQAGAGDNEQFF.

By sample share, this clonotype is large. The chain employs TRBV20-1 and TRBJ2-5; TRBD1 matches at 7 bases. V lost 4 bases and J lost 2; bases outside the gene matches: 7. The CDR3 extends over 14 amino acids. CDR1 and CDR2 (germline): DFQATT, SNEGSKA (reference sequence). The CDR3 DNA follows: TGCAGTGCTAAGACAGGGTCGGTGCAAGAGACCCAGTACTTC. It codes for CSAKTGSVQETQYF.

This clonotype rates as medium-sized. The CDR3, as DNA: TGCGCCAGCAGCCATCCGCGGGGGGCCGTATACAATGAGCAGTTCTTC. The encoded protein is CASSHPRGAVYNEQFF. The gene calls are TRBV4-1 and TRBJ2-1; 8 nucleotides align to TRBD2. Germline CDR1 is MGHRA and CDR2 is YSYEKL. The CDR3 extends over 16 amino acids. The V segment lost 3 bases and the J segment 4 bases; nucleotides outside the gene matches: 8.

This clonotype is labeled as medium-sized. The chain carries TRBV7-2 and TRBJ2-7; TRBD2 might be the D (8 bases). Germline CDR1 SGHTA, CDR2 FQGNSA. The V and J ends lost 5 bases and 3 bases respectively, with 23 bases between them. The CDR3 contains 17 residues. The DNA for the CDR3 is TGTGCCAGCAGCCGCTCGGGGGGGACAGCGACAAACTACGAGCAGTACTTC. Amino acid sequence: CASSRSGGTATNYEQYF.

The V call is TRBV6-2 or TRBV6-3, the J call TRBJ2-5; perhaps D is TRBD1 or TRBD2 (5 bases each). This CDR3 spans 18 amino acids. V was shortened by 2 bases and J by 5 bases, with 24 bases between the two germline ends. Germline V gene sequence: CDR1 MNHEY, CDR2 SVGEGT. The CDR3 DNA reads as TGTGCCAGCAGTTACGGTCCCGGGATCAGGGCGCCGCCGGAGACCCAGTACTTC. Amino acids: CASSYGPGIRAPPETQYF.

This rearrangement joins TRBV7-8 to TRBJ2-7; D is undetermined. Trimming pared 4 bases from V and 2 bases from J, leaving 9 bases between. Germline lookup yields CDR1 SGHVS and CDR2 FQNEAQ. The CDR3 covers 13 residues. The CDR3 sequence: CASSYRIAYEQYF. The DNA of the CDR3 is TGTGCCAGCAGCTACCGGATTGCCTACGAGCAGTACTTC.

This clonotype occurred many times. The V and J genes are TRBV6-2 or TRBV6-3 and TRBJ1-5; 9 bases match TRBD1. The CDR3 has 15 residues. V lost 5 bases to trimming and J lost 6 bases; unmatched junction nucleotides: 8. Germline CDR1 MNHEY, CDR2 SVGEGT. CDR3 amino acids: CASSRDRVDGQPQHF. CDR3 in DNA: TGTGCCAGCAGTCGGGACAGGGTGGACGGTCAGCCCCAGCATTTT.

By sample fraction, this clonotype is medium-sized. CDR3 sequence reads: CSARVLAGGPVVHEQYF. The CDR3 region has the DNA TGCAGTGCTAGGGTTCTAGCGGGAGGGCCGGTTGTCCACGAGCAGTACTTC. V is TRBV20-1 and J is TRBJ2-7; 12 bases agree with TRBD2. J was trimmed by 5 bases and V by 3 bases; bases with no gene match: 14. Germline assignment: CDR1 DFQATT and CDR2 SNEGSKA (reference sequence). The CDR3 runs 17 residues.

By its share, this clonotype is medium-sized (0.01 to 0.1%). The rearrangement joins TRBV15 to TRBJ1-2; D gene ambiguous. With 0 bases removed from V and 5 bases from J, the gap between germline ends came to 13 bases. Germline-derived CDR1 and CDR2 are LNHNV and YYDKDF (reference sequence). The length of the CDR3 is 15 residues. The CDR3 sequence: CATSRDMGLLYGYTF. Here the CDR3 DNA reads TGTGCCACCAGCAGAGATATGGGCCTTCTTTATGGCTACACCTTC.

This clonotype is labeled as medium-sized (0.01 to 0.1%). The rearrangement uses TRBV5-1 and TRBJ2-3; D gene unclear. Germline V lookup: CDR1 SGHRS, CDR2 YFSETQ. The CDR3 spans 14 residues. V was trimmed by 3 bases and J by 0 bases, leaving 8 bases between them. The DNA of the CDR3 is TGCGCCAGCAGCTGGCTTTCTAGCACAGATACGCAGTATTTT. Residues: CASSWLSSTDTQYF.

In its sample, this clonotype is medium-sized. The chain is built from TRBV27 and TRBJ2-1; D gene unclear. V was shortened by 2 bases and J by 10 bases, with 9 bases between the two germline ends. This CDR3 comprises 12 residues. Germline V gene lookup returns CDR1 MNHEY and CDR2 SMNVEV (reference sequence). The DNA for the CDR3 is TGTGCCAGCAGTTTAATCGGTAGCGAGCAGTTCTTC. This sequence encodes CASSLIGSEQFF.

Sample share makes this clonotype medium-sized. The V gene is TRBV20-1, the J gene TRBJ2-7, with a weak D call TRBD1 (6 bases). Trimming took off 6 bases at V and 3 bases at J, with 15 bases between the two ends. Germline V gene data show CDR1 as DFQATT and CDR2 as SNEGSKA (reference sequence). The CDR3 has 13 residues. DNA of the CDR3: TGCAGTGCCCCATTCGGACAGAACTACGAGCAGTACTTC. This translates into CSAPFGQNYEQYF.

This clonotype is medium-sized within its sample. This chain joins TRBV27 and TRBJ2-1; 10 bases agree with TRBD2. The CDR3 totals 15 residues. V shed 2 bases, J shed 6 bases, and the junction held 4 bases outside the gene matches. Germline lookup yields CDR1 MNHEY and CDR2 SMNVEV (reference sequence). The CDR3 DNA reads TGTGCCAGCAGTTTAAGGAGCGGGGGGGCCAATGAGCAGTTCTTC. Amino acid sequence: CASSLRSGGANEQFF.

In this sample, this clonotype is medium-sized. The gene calls are TRBV12-3 or TRBV12-4 and TRBJ2-5, with TRBD2 as a possible D gene (6 bases). Trimming stripped 0 bases from V and 3 bases from J, with 11 bases between. The CDR3 extends over 15 amino acids. CDR3 sequence: CASSLAVGGEETQYF. Written as DNA, the CDR3 is TGTGCCAGCAGTTTAGCGGTGGGCGGGGAAGAGACCCAGTACTTC.

By frequency in the sample, this clonotype is medium-sized. The V call is TRBV29-1, the J call TRBJ2-2; a weak D match, TRBD1 (5 bases). V was shortened by 4 bases and J by 5 bases, with 11 bases between the two germline ends. Per germline, CDR1 SQVTM and CDR2 ANQGSEA. The CDR3 covers 13 residues. The CDR3 here is CSVAFDRTGELFF. The DNA for the CDR3 is TGCAGCGTTGCCTTCGACAGAACCGGGGAGCTGTTTTTT.

This clonotype is medium-sized (0.01 to 0.1%) in the sample. The chain is built from TRBV10-3 and TRBJ2-7; 7 bases align to TRBD1. The CDR3 length is 14 residues. J was trimmed by 6 bases and V by 5 bases; bases with no gene match: 10. From germline, CDR1 is ENHRY and CDR2 SYGVKD. CDR3 region: CAISQPGQISEQYF. CDR3 nucleotide sequence: TGTGCCATCAGTCAACCGGGACAGATCAGCGAGCAGTACTTC.

This clonotype was counted a few times. This chain joins TRBV29-1 and TRBJ2-3; D is unresolved. The CDR3 has 14 amino acids. V lost 2 bases and J 1 base, leaving 10 bases between the germline ends. Germline CDR1 is SQVTM and CDR2 is ANQGSEA. CDR3 loop: CSVEFGEGTDTQYF. CDR3 coding DNA: TGCAGCGTTGAATTTGGTGAGGGCACAGATACGCAGTATTTT.

The V and J genes are TRBV2 and TRBJ2-4; no definite D call. Germline CDR1 and CDR2: SNHLY and FYNNEI. CDR3 size: 13 residues. V lost 6 bases and J lost 0, with 6 bases in between. In DNA, the CDR3 is TGTGCCAGCAGCCTTTTAGCCAAAAACATTCAGTACTTC. It is translated as CASSLLAKNIQYF.

By share, this clonotype ranks as medium-sized. This rearrangement joins TRBV18 to TRBJ2-7; TRBD2 is a possible D gene (5 bases). The CDR3 totals 16 residues. Germline CDR1 is KGHSH and CDR2 is LQKENI. The V and J ends lost 0 bases and 7 bases respectively, with 19 bases between them. The DNA for the CDR3 is TGTGCCAGCTCACCACCGGATCGTCCTCCGTCGGGGGAGCAGTACTTC. It translates to CASSPPDRPPSGEQYF. The variable domain in full, completed from reference TRBV18 and TRBJ2-7, reads NAGVMQNPRHLVRRRGQEARLRCSPMKGHSHVYWYRQLPEEGLKFMVYLQKENIIDESGMPKERFSAEFPKEGPSILRIQQVVRGDSAAYFCASSPPDRPPSGEQYFGPGTRLTVT.

In DNA, the CDR3 is TGTGCCAGCAGCTTGGGACTAGCGTTTTACGAGCAGTACTTC. This sequence encodes CASSLGLAFYEQYF. The rearrangement joins TRBV7-2 to TRBJ2-7, with 10 bases matching TRBD2. Trimming at V came to 3 bases and at J to 4 bases, leaving 3 bases not matched to a gene. Germline lookup yields CDR1 SGHTA and CDR2 FQGNSA. The CDR3 has 14 amino acids.

This clonotype was counted only a few times. The chain carries TRBV11-1 and TRBJ2-1, with TRBD2 matching 8 bases. The CDR3 covers 14 residues. The trim removed 3 bases at V and 7 bases at J, leaving 5 bases unmatched. CDR1 and CDR2 (germline): SGHAT, FQDESV (reference sequence). CDR3 nucleotides: TGTGCCAGCAGCTTTACTAGCGGCCAGAATGAGCAGTTCTTC. This sequence encodes CASSFTSGQNEQFF.

By sample fraction, this clonotype is medium-sized. The gene calls are TRBV19 and TRBJ2-5; 8 nucleotides align to TRBD2. This CDR3 contains 16 residues. V lost 5 bases, J lost 6 bases, and 14 bases stayed unmatched. Germline V gene sequence: CDR1 LNHDA, CDR2 SQIVND (reference sequence). The chain's CDR3 is CASSPDLAGYLKTQYF. DNA for the CDR3: TGTGCCAGTAGTCCAGACTTAGCGGGGTACCTGAAGACCCAGTACTTC.

There are a few counts of this clonotype. V is TRBV9 and J is TRBJ1-6, with TRBD1 matching over 9 bases. Per the germline V gene, CDR1 is SGDLS and CDR2 is YYNGEE. The CDR3 extends over 14 amino acids. J lost 8 bases, V lost 0 bases, and 0 bases had no gene match. This CDR3 reads CASSVGTGDSPLHF. In DNA, the CDR3 is TGTGCCAGCAGCGTAGGGACAGGGGATTCACCCCTCCACTTT.

By sample fraction, this clonotype is medium-sized. This chain links TRBV29-1 with TRBJ2-1; 12 bases line up with TRBD2. V gave up 7 bases and J gave up 9 bases; unmatched junction bases: 10. CDR3 size: 14 residues. Germline-derived CDR1 and CDR2 are SQVTM and ANQGSEA. The CDR3 DNA sequence: TGCAGCGGTCGGAGACTAGCGGGAGTCAGTGAGCAGTTCTTC. This translates into CSGRRLAGVSEQFF.

The V call is TRBV7-2, the J call TRBJ1-1; unclear D gene. The CDR3 runs 14 residues. Trimming stripped 2 bases from V and 2 bases from J, with 9 bases between. Germline V CDR1 and CDR2: SGHTA, FQGNSA. CDR3 in amino acids: CASSLIGQNTEAFF. In DNA form, the CDR3 reads TGTGCCAGCAGCTTAATTGGCCAAAACACTGAAGCTTTCTTT.

This sequence joins TRBV4-1 and TRBJ2-7; the D call may be TRBD1 or TRBD2 (5 bases each). Deletions cut 3 bases from V and 3 bases from J, with 15 bases between. Per the germline V gene, CDR1 is MGHRA and CDR2 is YSYEKL. CDR3 size: 15 residues. Written as DNA, the CDR3 is TGCGCCAGCAGCCAGGAGGACAAGGCCCGCTACGAGCAGTACTTC. Protein: CASSQEDKARYEQYF.

This clonotype ranks as medium-sized. The chain recombines TRBV5-1 with TRBJ2-7, with 10 bases identical to TRBD1. With 4 bases clipped from V and 2 bases from J, the junction kept 3 bases outside the gene matches. The V gene's germline CDR1 is SGHRS and CDR2 YFSETQ. There are 14 residues in the CDR3. This CDR3 is CASSPGQGPYEQYF. CDR3 in DNA: TGCGCCAGCAGCCCGGGACAGGGGCCCTACGAGCAGTACTTC.

This clonotype is labeled as medium-sized. The chain recombines TRBV2 with TRBJ2-7; D is possibly TRBD2 (6 bases). The CDR3 runs to 13 residues. V was clipped by 7 bases and J by 7 bases, with 17 bases between them. The V gene's germline CDR1 is SNHLY and CDR2 FYNNEI. The CDR3: CASTLDAGYEQYF. Written as DNA, the CDR3 is TGTGCCAGCACCCTCGATGCGGGGTATGAGCAGTACTTC.

V and J are TRBV19 and TRBJ2-3; D possibly corresponds to TRBD2 (6 bases). Per the germline V gene, CDR1 is LNHDA and CDR2 is SQIVND (reference sequence). V was pared by 7 bases and J by 3 bases, with 14 bases between. This CDR3 comprises 14 residues. CDR3 DNA: TGTGCCAGTATGGTGGCTGCGGGGACAGATACGCAGTATTTT. Translation gives CASMVAAGTDTQYF.

J is TRBJ2-2 and V is TRBV2; TRBD1 is a possible D gene (5 bases). The V gene lost 7 bases and the J gene lost 8 bases, with 11 bases spanning the gap. In germline, CDR1 is SNHLY, CDR2 FYNNEI. The CDR3 is 12 amino acids. Here the CDR3 reads CASTIREGELFF. In DNA, the CDR3 is TGTGCCAGCACTATCAGGGAAGGGGAGCTGTTTTTT.

In its sample, this clonotype is medium-sized. The chain links TRBV20-1 to TRBJ2-2; TRBD1 matches 9 bases. Germline V lookup: CDR1 DFQATT, CDR2 SNEGSKA (reference sequence). The CDR3 is 19 amino acids. The V segment lost 4 bases and the J segment 1 base; nucleotides outside the gene matches: 16. The CDR3 coding sequence is TGCAGTGCTACCCCAGCCGGGACAGGGCCTGACGGGAACACCGGGGAGCTGTTTTTT. Translation: CSATPAGTGPDGNTGELFF.

The chain links TRBV29-1 to TRBJ2-1; D unresolved. The CDR3 consists of 12 residues. Germline CDR1 reads SQVTM; CDR2 reads ANQGSEA. Trimming left V 5 bases short and J 3 bases short, with 8 bases between. The CDR3 nucleotides read TGCAGCGTTCGGTCGAACTACAATGAGCAGTTCTTC. Its protein is CSVRSNYNEQFF.